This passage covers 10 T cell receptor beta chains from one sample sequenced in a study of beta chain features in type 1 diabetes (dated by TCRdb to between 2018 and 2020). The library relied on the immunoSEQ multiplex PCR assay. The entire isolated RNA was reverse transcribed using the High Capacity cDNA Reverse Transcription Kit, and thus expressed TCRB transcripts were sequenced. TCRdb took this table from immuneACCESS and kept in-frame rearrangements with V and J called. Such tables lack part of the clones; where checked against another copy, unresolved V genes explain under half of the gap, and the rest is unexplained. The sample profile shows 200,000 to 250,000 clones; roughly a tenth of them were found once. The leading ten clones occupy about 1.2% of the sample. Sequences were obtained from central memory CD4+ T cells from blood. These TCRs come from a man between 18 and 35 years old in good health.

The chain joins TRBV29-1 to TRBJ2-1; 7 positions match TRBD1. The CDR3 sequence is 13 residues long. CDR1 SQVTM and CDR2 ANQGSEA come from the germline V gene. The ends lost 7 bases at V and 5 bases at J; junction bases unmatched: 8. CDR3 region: CSAPGQRHNEQFF. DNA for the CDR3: TGCAGCGCCCCGGGACAGCGCCACAATGAGCAGTTCTTC.

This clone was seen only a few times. The CDR3 loop is CASASGLAGGPSYNEQFF. CDR3 nucleotides: TGTGCCAGCGCCTCAGGACTAGCGGGAGGGCCATCGTACAATGAGCAGTTCTTC. This chain uses TRBV9 with TRBJ2-1; the match to TRBD2 covers 15 bases. From germline, CDR1 is SGDLS and CDR2 YYNGEE. Germline trimming cut 7 bases from V and 4 bases from J; bases unmatched to any gene: 12. This CDR3 is 18 amino acids long.

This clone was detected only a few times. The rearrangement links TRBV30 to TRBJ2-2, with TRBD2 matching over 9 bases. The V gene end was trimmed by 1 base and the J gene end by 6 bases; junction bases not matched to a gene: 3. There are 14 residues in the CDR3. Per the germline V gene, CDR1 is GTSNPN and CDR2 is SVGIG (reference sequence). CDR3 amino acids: CAWSGLAGAGELFF. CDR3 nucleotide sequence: TGTGCCTGGAGTGGATTAGCGGGAGCCGGGGAGCTGTTTTTT.

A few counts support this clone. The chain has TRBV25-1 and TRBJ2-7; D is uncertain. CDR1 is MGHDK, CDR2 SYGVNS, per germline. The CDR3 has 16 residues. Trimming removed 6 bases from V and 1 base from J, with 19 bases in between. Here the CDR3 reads CASRPMTDATSYEQYF. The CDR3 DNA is TGTGCCAGCAGGCCGATGACCGATGCAACTTCCTACGAGCAGTACTTC.

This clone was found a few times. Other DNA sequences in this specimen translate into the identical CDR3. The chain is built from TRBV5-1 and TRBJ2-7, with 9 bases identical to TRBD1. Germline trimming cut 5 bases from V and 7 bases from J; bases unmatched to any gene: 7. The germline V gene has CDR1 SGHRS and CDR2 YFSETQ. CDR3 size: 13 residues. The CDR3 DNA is TGCGCCAGCAGGGCGGACAGGGGCGGGGAGCAGTACTTC. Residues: CASRADRGGEQYF. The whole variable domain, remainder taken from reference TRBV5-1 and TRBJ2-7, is KAGVTQTPRYLIKTRGQQVTLSCSPISGHRSVSWYQQTPGQGLQFLFEYFSETQRNKGNFPGRFSGRQFSNSRSEMNVSTLELGDSALYLCASRADRGGEQYFGPGTRLTVT.

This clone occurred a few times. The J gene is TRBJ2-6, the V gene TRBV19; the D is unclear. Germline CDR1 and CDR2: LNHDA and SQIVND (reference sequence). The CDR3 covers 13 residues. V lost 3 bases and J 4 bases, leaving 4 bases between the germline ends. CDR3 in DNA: TGTGCCAGTAGTATCAAAGGGGCCAACGTCCTGACTTTC. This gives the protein CASSIKGANVLTF.

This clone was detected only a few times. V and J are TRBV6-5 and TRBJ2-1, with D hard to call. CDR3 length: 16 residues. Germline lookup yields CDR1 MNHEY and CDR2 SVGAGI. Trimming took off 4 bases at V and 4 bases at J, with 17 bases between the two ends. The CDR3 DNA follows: TGTGCCAGCAGTTTGAACGCGGCAGGAGTATACAATGAGCAGTTCTTC. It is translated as CASSLNAAGVYNEQFF.

CDR3 DNA sequence: TGTGCCAGCAGATACCCGGGCACCGGGGAGCTGTTTTTT. This gives the protein CASRYPGTGELFF. This rearrangement joins TRBV6-5 to TRBJ2-2, with D hard to call. Germline CDR1 MNHEY, CDR2 SVGAGI. This CDR3 has 13 residues. V was shortened by 6 bases and J by 4 bases, with 9 bases between the two germline ends.

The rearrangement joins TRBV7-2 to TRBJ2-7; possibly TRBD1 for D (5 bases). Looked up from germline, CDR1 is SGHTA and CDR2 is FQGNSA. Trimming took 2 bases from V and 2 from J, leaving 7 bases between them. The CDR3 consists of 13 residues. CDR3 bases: TGTGCCAGCAGCTTACGGACAACCTACGAGCAGTACTTC. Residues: CASSLRTTYEQYF.

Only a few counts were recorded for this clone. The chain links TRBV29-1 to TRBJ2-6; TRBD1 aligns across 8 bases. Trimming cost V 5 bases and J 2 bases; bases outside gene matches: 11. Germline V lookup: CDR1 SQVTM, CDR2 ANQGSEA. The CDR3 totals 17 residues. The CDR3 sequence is CSVREQGVVTGANVLTF. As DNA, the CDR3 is TGCAGCGTTCGGGAACAGGGGGTAGTTACTGGGGCCAACGTCCTGACTTTC.